The source of this TCR beta chain is a study of cytomegalovirus exposure and HLA in healthy donors. Broader study findings: In vitro testing confirmed a few CMV-associated chains as specific for CMV antigens. Reports described diagnosis of cytomegalovirus status by the classifier as highly specific and sensitive.

13 Jbeta primers and 60 Vbeta primers were used for the PCR. Generated by immunoSEQ multiplex PCR, the TCRdb table keeps only in-frame clones and is missing some. The repertoire consists of some 130,000 clones, with 75% to 90% occurring once and the leading ten covering 1.5%. Unrecorded immune exposure was likely among donors, who were nominally healthy when sampled. For this clone: Its antigen remains unidentified.

The CDR3 is made up of 14 amino acids. The V segment lost 5 bases and the J segment 3 bases; nucleotides outside the gene matches: 5. The germline V gene has CDR1 SGHVS and CDR2 FNYEAQ. Sequences were obtained from PBMCs. The chain carries TRBV7-6 and TRBJ2-7; 9 nucleotides line up with TRBD1. The origin of this receptor is a man between 40 and 49 years old in good health and CMV-seronegative. The chain's CDR3 is CASSLGTGNYEQYF. The CDR3 DNA reads as TGTGCCAGCAGCCTCGGGACAGGGAACTACGAGCAGTACTTC.